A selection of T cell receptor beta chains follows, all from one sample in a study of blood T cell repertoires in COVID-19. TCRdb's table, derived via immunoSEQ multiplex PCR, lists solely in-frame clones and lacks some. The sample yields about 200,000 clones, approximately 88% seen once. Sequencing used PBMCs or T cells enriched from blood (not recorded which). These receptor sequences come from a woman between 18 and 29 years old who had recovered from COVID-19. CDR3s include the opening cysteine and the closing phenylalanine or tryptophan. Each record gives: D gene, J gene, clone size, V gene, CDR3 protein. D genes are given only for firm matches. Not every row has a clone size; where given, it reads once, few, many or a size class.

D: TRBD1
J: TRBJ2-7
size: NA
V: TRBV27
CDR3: CASSNPGQGSYEQYF

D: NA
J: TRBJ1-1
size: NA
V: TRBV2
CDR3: CASSDHEGNTEAFF

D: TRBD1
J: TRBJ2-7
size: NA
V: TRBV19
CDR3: CASSIGNRGRGEQYF

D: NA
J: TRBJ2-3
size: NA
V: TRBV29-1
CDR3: CSVERGRYSTDTQYF

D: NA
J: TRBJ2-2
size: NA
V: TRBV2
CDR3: CASSEARSPTGELFF

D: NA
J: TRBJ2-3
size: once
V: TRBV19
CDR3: CASRSGPLRRDTQYF

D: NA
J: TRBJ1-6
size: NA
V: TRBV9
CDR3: CASSVGTVNSPLHF

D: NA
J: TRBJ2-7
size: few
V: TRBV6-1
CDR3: CASSEAGGPTYEQYF

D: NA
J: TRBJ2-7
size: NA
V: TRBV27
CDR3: CASSFPLFTHRVGSYEQYF

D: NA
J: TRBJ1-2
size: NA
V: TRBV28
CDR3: CASSLVANYGYTF

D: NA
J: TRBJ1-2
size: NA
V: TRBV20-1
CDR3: CSASHMMTGRLTYGYTF

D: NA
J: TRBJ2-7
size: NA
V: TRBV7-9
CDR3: CASRPASDYEQYF